These T cell receptor beta chains were read from a single sample in a study of spatial heterogeneity in lung cancer. TCRdb used MiXCR to reprocess the 5' RACE reads, holding one entry per CDR3 protein. The sample carries 10,000 to 15,000 distinct CDR3 sequences, approximately 6.2% recorded once. The sequences come from normal lung tissue next to the tumor, collected at surgery. The receptors here all came from a male donor with early-stage non-small cell lung cancer. Both conserved end residues are part of each CDR3. A D gene is named only where the DNA matches it firmly. A clone size is listed for some rows: how often the clone was seen (once, few, many), or a class if it is expanded.

j_call d_call clone_size v_call cdr3_nt cdr3_aa
TRBJ2-2 NA NA TRBV3-1 TGTGCCAGCCTTTCTCTCGCCGGGGAGCTGTTTTTT CASLSLAGELFF
TRBJ1-1 TRBD1 many TRBV11-3 TGTGCCAGCACCAACCGGGACAGGTCTCGGAACACTGAAGCTTTCTTT CASTNRDRSRNTEAFF
TRBJ2-5 NA NA TRBV20-1 TGCAGTGCTAGAGTCAGCGGGTCAGAGACCCAGTACTTC CSARVSGSETQYF
TRBJ1-2 NA NA TRBV12-3/TRBV12-4 TGTGCCAGCAACCTCCGGGGTGCCAACTATGGCTACACCTTC CASNLRGANYGYTF
TRBJ2-7 NA many TRBV20-1 TGCAGTGCTAGAGTGACAAGGGGGACTCCCTACGAGCAGTACTTC CSARVTRGTPYEQYF
TRBJ2-2 NA large TRBV12-3/TRBV12-4 TGTGCCAGCAGTTTAAGTCTCACCGGGGAGCTGTTTTTT CASSLSLTGELFF
TRBJ2-7 TRBD1 NA TRBV3-1 TGTGCCAGCAGCCAAGACCCACGGACAGGGCATAACGAGCAGTACTTC CASSQDPRTGHNEQYF
TRBJ2-2 TRBD1 many TRBV7-2 TGTGCCAGCCGAAAGACAGGGTTGGGCGGAGGAATCACCGGGGAGCTGTTTTTT CASRKTGLGGGITGELFF
TRBJ2-6 NA many TRBV24-1 TGTGCCACCAGTGCCCCAGGGGTTGGGGCCAACGTCCTGACTTTC CATSAPGVGANVLTF
TRBJ2-1 NA many TRBV5-1 TGCGCCAGCAGCTTGGATAAGGGTGAGCAGTTCTTC CASSLDKGEQFF
TRBJ2-7 TRBD1 many TRBV3-1 TGTGCCAGCAGCCCACCCGGGACAGGGGTCTACGAGCAGTACTTC CASSPPGTGVYEQYF
TRBJ1-4 NA NA TRBV11-2 TGTGCCAGCACCCGGTCATCTCAGGAAAAACTGTTTTTT CASTRSSQEKLFF
TRBJ2-2 NA few TRBV25-1 TGTGCCAGCAGTTGGCAGATCACCGGGGAGCTGTTTTTT CASSWQITGELFF
TRBJ2-3 TRBD2 many TRBV27 TGTGCCAGCAGCCCAATACTAGCGGGAGGGTCAGATACGCAGTATTTT CASSPILAGGSDTQYF
TRBJ1-6 TRBD1 many TRBV12-3/TRBV12-4 TGTGCCAGCAGAATTCTCGGACAGGGGGATTCACCCCTCCACTTT CASRILGQGDSPLHF
TRBJ1-6 NA many TRBV4-2 TGTGCCAGCAGCCAAGATCAAGAACGGGGTAATTCACCCCTCCACTTT CASSQDQERGNSPLHF
TRBJ1-1 NA many TRBV6-5 TGTGCCAGCAGTTACTTAGACGGGGAACACGCTGAAGCTTTCTTT CASSYLDGEHAEAFF
TRBJ1-5 NA many TRBV12-3/TRBV12-4 TGTGCCAGCACCCTAGCGGCCAATCAGCCCCAGCATTTT CASTLAANQPQHF
TRBJ2-4 NA many TRBV30 TGTGCCTGGCATAGTAAGGCAGCCAAAAACATTCAGTACTTC CAWHSKAAKNIQYF
TRBJ2-1 NA many TRBV24-1 TGTGCCACCAGTGACCCGCAACGCAGTTACAATGAGCAGTTCTTC CATSDPQRSYNEQFF
TRBJ2-2 NA NA TRBV6-5 TGTGCCAGCTTGGGGGTTGGCACCGGGGAGCTGTTTTTT CASLGVGTGELFF
TRBJ1-5 NA many TRBV6-1 TGTGCCAGCAGTGAAAGAAAAATTTCCCAATATCGACCCCAGCATTTT CASSERKISQYRPQHF
TRBJ2-3 TRBD2 medium-sized TRBV24-1 TGTGCCACCAGTGATTTAAGGCAGGGAGGGAAAGATACGCAGTATTTT CATSDLRQGGKDTQYF
TRBJ2-2 TRBD2 many TRBV20-1 TGCAGTGCCCTGAAGGGGACTAGCGGGCAATGGGTCCCCGGGGAGCTGTTTTTT CSALKGTSGQWVPGELFF
TRBJ2-1 TRBD1 many TRBV12-3/TRBV12-4 TGTGCCAGCAGTCCGGGACAGCCCAACAATGAGCAGTTCTTC CASSPGQPNNEQFF
TRBJ2-1 TRBD2 NA TRBV6-1 TGTGCCAGCAGTGGATTGGGGGACTACGAGCAGTTCTTC CASSGLGDYEQFF
TRBJ2-6 NA few TRBV20-1 TGCAGTGCTAGAGATTCAGGCGAGTCTGGGGCCAACGTCCTGACTTTC CSARDSGESGANVLTF
TRBJ2-7 NA many TRBV28 TGTGCCAGCAGTTCCACCGGGAGCACCTACGAGCAGTACTTC CASSSTGSTYEQYF
TRBJ2-7 TRBD2 few TRBV9 TGTGCCAGCAGCGTAGGGGAGGGGCACTCCTACGAGCAGTACTTC CASSVGEGHSYEQYF
TRBJ2-5 TRBD2 few TRBV2 TGTGCCAGCAAACGGGAGGGTGGTGAGACCCAGTACTTC CASKREGGETQYF
TRBJ1-2 TRBD1 few TRBV29-1 TGCAGCGTTGCGGGTACAGGGGGCTTTGGCTACACCTTC CSVAGTGGFGYTF
TRBJ1-5 NA NA TRBV24-1 TGTGCCACCAGTGATGGTAACGGGGGCGCGGGGGGTCCCCAGCATTTT CATSDGNGGAGGPQHF
TRBJ2-7 NA many TRBV20-1 TGCAGTGCTAACGGACGGATCTACGAGCAGTACTTC CSANGRIYEQYF
TRBJ2-7 TRBD2 many TRBV5-1 TGCGCCAGCAGCTCCGAAACTAGCGGATCCTACGAGCAGTACTTC CASSSETSGSYEQYF
TRBJ1-4 TRBD1 once TRBV6-1 TGTGCCGCGAAGGGGGCGACAACTAATGAAAAACTGTTTTTT CAAKGATTNEKLFF
TRBJ1-2 NA many TRBV18 TGTGCCAGCTCACCACCGACAGAATCCTATGGCTACACCTTC CASSPPTESYGYTF
TRBJ1-3 NA many TRBV5-1 TGCGCCAGCAGCTACACCGGGACACCCCCTGGAAACACCATATATTTT CASSYTGTPPGNTIYF
TRBJ2-5 NA few TRBV7-2 TGTGCCAGCAGCCCATGGACAGCCGGAGAGACCCAGTACTTC CASSPWTAGETQYF
TRBJ2-7 NA many TRBV6-5 TGTGCCAGCAGTTACTTTGGCGGTAACTACGAGCAGTACTTC CASSYFGGNYEQYF
TRBJ1-5 NA many TRBV9 TGTGCCAGCAGCGTAGAGGGTCTGGATCAGCCCCAGCATTTT CASSVEGLDQPQHF
TRBJ2-2 NA many TRBV2 TGTGCCAGCAGCAAGACGAACACCGGGGAGCTGTTTTTT CASSKTNTGELFF
TRBJ1-5 TRBD1 many TRBV29-1 TGCAGCGCCAGGACAGGGGATCAGCCCCAGCATTTT CSARTGDQPQHF
TRBJ1-6 NA few TRBV4-1 TGCGCCAGCAGCCACACAGGTACCGGTTCACCCCTCCACTTT CASSHTGTGSPLHF
TRBJ2-1 NA many TRBV9 TGTGCCAGCAGCGACGTGGGGGCCAGCTACAATGAGCAGTTCTTC CASSDVGASYNEQFF
TRBJ2-7 NA many TRBV7-9 TGTGCCAGCAGCGAGGGGTTTGAGCAGTACTTC CASSEGFEQYF
TRBJ2-1 TRBD1 many TRBV4-1 TGCGCCAGCAGCCAAGAACAGGGGGTCTACAATGAGCAGTTCTTC CASSQEQGVYNEQFF
TRBJ2-1 NA NA TRBV7-9 TGTGCCAGCAGCTTAGGGGTGGGGACCCAGCAGTTCTTC CASSLGVGTQQFF
TRBJ2-1 NA many TRBV5-1 TGCGCCAGCAGCCCGCCGGTTGTTAATGAGCAGTTCTTC CASSPPVVNEQFF
TRBJ2-3 TRBD2 few TRBV3-1 TGTGCCAGCAGCCCTCAGGGGACTAGCTCCGATACGCAGTATTTT CASSPQGTSSDTQYF
TRBJ1-2 TRBD1 NA TRBV20-1 TGCAGTGCTATCTCCGGGACAGGGAGGGATGGCTACACCTTC CSAISGTGRDGYTF